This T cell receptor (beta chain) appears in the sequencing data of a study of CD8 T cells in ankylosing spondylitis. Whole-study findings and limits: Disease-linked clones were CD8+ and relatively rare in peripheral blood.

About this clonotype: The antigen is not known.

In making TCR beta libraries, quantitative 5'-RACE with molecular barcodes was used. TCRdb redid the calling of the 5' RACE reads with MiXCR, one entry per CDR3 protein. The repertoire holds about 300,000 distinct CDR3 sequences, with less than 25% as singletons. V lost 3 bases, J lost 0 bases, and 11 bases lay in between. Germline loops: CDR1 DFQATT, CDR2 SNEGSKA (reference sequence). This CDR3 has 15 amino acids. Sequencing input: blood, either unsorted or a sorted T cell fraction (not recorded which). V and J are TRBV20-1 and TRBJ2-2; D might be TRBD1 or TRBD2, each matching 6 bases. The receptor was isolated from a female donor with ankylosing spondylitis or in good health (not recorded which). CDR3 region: CSASEGGPNTGELFF. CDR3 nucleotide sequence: TGCAGTGCTAGTGAGGGGGGCCCGAACACCGGGGAGCTGTTTTTT.